This entry features one T cell receptor (beta chain) sequence. Its antigen is not known. Using a FACSAria, the CD4+ and CD8+ T cells were sorted from the PBMCs. Investigators isolated RNA and reverse transcribed it into cDNA to act as the sequencing template. Generated by immunoSEQ multiplex PCR, the TCRdb table keeps only in-frame clones and is missing some. The data hold 85,000 to 110,000 clones, with approximately 58% observed a single time. The sample originates from a study of CD8+ T cells in alopecia areata. Study-level findings and limits: For lesional scalp, especially alopecia totalis/universalis, clonality was higher than in normal scalp. Sequencing of scalp samples also captures resident alphabeta T cells of normal skin. In patients, TCRs were shared less clearly than in mice, and HLA may possibly be involved.

The trim removed 4 bases at V and 6 bases at J, leaving 13 bases unmatched. Germline CDR1 reads SQVTM; CDR2 reads ANQGSEA. This CDR3 comprises 15 residues. The sequenced sample was CD4+ T cells sorted from blood. The gene calls are TRBV29-1 and TRBJ2-7; TRBD1 aligns across 9 bases. This receptor was taken from a human donor in good health. CDR3 sequence reads: CSVGKRAGQGFEQYF. The CDR3 DNA sequence: TGCAGCGTTGGAAAGAGGGCGGGACAGGGTTTCGAGCAGTACTTC.